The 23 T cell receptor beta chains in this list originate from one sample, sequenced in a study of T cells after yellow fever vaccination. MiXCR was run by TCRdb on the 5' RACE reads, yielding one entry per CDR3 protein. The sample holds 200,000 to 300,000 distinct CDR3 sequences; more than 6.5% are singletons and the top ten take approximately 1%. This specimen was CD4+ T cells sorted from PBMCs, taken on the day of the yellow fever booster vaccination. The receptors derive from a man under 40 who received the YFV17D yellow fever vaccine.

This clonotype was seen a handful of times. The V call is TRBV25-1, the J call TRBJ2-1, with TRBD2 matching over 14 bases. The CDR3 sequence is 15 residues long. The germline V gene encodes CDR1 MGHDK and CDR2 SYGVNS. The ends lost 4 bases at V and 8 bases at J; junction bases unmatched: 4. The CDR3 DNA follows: TGTGCCAGCAGTGTAGGGACTAGCGGGAGAGATGAGCAGTTCTTC. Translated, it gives CASSVGTSGRDEQFF.

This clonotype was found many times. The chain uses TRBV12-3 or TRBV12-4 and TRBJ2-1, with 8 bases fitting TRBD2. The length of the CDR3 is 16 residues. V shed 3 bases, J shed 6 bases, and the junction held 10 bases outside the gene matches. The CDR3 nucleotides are TGTGCCAGCAGTTTTTCCCCGGGACTAGTAAGCAATGAGCAGTTCTTC. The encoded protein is CASSFSPGLVSNEQFF.

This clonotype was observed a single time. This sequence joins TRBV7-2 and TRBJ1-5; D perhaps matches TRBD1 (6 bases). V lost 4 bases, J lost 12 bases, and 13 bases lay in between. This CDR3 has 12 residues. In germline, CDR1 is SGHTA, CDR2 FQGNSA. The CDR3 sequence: CASSSRGGRQHF. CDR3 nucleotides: TGTGCCAGCAGCTCCCGTGGGGGGCGCCAGCATTTT.

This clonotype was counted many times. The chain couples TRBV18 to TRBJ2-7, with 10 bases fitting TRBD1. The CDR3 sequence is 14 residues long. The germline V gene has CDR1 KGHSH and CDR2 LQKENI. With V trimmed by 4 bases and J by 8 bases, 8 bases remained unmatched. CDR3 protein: CASSLTGTGDKQYF. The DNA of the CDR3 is TGTGCCAGCTCACTGACCGGGACAGGGGACAAGCAGTACTTC.

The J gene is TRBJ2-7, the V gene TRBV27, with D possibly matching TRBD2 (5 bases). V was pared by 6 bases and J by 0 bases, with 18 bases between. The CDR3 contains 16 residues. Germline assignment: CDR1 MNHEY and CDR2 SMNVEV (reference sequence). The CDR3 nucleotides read TGTGCCAGCAGGAAGCTAGCTGTCTCTACCTCCTACGAGCAGTACTTC. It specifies CASRKLAVSTSYEQYF.

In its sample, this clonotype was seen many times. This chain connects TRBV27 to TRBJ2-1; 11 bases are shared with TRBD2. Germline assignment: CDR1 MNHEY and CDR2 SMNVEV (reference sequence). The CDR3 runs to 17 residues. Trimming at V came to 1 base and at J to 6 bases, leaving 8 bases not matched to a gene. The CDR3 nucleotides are TGTGCCAGCAGTTTATTTAGGGGGACTAGCGGTCTCAATGAGCAGTTCTTC. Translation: CASSLFRGTSGLNEQFF.

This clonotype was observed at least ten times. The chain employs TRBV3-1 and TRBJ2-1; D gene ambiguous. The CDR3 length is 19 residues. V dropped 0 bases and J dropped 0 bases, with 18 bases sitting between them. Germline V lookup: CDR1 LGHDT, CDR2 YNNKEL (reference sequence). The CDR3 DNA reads TGTGCCAGCAGCCAAGATGTTCAGTGTGAGGCTAGCTCCTACAATGAGCAGTTCTTC. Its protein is CASSQDVQCEASSYNEQFF.

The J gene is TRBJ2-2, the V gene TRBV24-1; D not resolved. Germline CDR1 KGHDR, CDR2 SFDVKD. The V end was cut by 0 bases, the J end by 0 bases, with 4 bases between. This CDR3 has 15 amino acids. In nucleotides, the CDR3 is TGTGCCACCAGTGATTTGCGGACGAACACCGGGGAGCTGTTTTTT. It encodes CATSDLRTNTGELFF.

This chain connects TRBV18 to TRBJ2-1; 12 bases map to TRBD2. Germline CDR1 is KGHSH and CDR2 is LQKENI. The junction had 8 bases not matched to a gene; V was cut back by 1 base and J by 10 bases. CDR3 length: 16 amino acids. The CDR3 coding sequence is TGTGCCAGCTCACCACGGACTAGCGGGAACCCTCTGGAGCAGTTCTTC. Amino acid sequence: CASSPRTSGNPLEQFF.

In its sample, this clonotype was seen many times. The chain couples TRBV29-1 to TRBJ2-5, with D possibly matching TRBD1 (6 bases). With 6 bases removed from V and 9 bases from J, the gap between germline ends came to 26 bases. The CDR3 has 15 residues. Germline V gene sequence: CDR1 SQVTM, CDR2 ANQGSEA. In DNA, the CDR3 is TGCAGCGTGCAAGAATCCAACAGGGTCCAAGGGGCCCAGTACTTC. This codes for CSVQESNRVQGAQYF.

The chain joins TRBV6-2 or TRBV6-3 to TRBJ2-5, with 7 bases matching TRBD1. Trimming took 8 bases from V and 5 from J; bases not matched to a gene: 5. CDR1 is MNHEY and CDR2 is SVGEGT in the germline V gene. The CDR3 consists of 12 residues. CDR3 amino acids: CASGDRVETQYF. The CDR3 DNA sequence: TGTGCCAGCGGAGACAGGGTGGAGACCCAGTACTTC.

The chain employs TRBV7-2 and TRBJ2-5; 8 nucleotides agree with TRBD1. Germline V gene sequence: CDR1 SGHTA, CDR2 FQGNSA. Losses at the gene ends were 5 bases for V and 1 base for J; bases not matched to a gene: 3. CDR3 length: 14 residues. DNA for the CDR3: TGTGCCAGCAGCCAAACAGGGGGCCAAGAGACCCAGTACTTC. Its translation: CASSQTGGQETQYF.

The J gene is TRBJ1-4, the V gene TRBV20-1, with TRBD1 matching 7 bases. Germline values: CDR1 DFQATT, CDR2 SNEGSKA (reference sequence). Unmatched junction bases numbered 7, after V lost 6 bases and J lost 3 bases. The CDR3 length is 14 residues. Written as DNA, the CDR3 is TGCAGTGCAACGGGGGGACAGTCTAATGAAAAACTGTTTTTT. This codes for CSATGGQSNEKLFF.

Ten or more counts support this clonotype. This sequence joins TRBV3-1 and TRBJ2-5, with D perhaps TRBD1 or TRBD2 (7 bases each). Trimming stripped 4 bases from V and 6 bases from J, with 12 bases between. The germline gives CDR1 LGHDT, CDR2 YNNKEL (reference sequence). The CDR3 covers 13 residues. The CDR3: CASSRQGGKTQYF. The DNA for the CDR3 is TGTGCCAGCAGCCGACAGGGAGGGAAGACCCAGTACTTC.

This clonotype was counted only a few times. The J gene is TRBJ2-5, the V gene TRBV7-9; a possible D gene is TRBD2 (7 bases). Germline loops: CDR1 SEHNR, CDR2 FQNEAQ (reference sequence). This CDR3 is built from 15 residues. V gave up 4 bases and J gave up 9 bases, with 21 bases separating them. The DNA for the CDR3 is TGTGCCAGCAGCTCTCAAAGAGGGGGGGTCTTGTCCCAGTACTTC. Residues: CASSSQRGGVLSQYF.

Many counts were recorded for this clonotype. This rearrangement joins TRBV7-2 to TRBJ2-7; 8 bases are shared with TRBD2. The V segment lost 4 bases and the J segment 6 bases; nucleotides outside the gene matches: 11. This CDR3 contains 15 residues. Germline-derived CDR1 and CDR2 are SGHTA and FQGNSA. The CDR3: CASSSYVSGSPEQYF. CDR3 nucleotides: TGTGCCAGCAGCTCCTACGTGAGCGGGAGCCCCGAGCAGTACTTC.

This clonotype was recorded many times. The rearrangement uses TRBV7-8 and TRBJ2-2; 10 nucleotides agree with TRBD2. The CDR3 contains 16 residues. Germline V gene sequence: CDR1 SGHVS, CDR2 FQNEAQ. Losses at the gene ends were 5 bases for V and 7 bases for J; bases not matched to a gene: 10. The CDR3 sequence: CASSVTAGGLVGELFF. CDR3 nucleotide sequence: TGTGCCAGCAGCGTTACAGCGGGAGGGCTGGTCGGGGAGCTGTTTTTT.

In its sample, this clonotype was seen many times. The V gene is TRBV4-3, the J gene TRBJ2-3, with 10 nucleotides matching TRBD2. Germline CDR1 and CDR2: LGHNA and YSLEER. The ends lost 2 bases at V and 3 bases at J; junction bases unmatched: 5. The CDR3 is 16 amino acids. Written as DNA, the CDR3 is TGCGCCAGCAGCCAAAATATACTAGCGGGGACAGATACGCAGTATTTT. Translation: CASSQNILAGTDTQYF.

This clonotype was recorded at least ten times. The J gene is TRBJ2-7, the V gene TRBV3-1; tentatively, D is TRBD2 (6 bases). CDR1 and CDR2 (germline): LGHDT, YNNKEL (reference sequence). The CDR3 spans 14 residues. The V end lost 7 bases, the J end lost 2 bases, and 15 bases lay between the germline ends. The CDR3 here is CASTSRDSPYEQYF. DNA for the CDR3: TGTGCCAGCACTTCCCGGGACTCACCCTACGAGCAGTACTTC.

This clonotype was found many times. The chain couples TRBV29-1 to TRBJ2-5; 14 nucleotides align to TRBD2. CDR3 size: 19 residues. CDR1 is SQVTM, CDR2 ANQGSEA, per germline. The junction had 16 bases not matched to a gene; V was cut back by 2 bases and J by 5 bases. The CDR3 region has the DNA TGCAGCGTTGAAATTTCAGGGTTTCGACTAGCGGGAGGGCTGGAGACCCAGTACTTC. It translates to CSVEISGFRLAGGLETQYF. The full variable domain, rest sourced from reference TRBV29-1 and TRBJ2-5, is SAVISQKPSRDICQRGTSLTIQCQVDSQVTMMFWYRQQPGQSLTLIATANQGSEATYESGFVIDKFPISRPNLTFSTLTVSNMSPEDSSIYLCSVEISGFRLAGGLETQYFGPGTRLLVL.

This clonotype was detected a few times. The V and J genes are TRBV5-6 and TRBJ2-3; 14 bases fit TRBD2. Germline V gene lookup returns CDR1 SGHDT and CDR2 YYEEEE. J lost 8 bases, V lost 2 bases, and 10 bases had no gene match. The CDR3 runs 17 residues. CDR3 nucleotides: TGTGCCAGCAGCTTCGGGACTAGCGGGAGCCCTCAAGGTACGCAGTATTTT. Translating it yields CASSFGTSGSPQGTQYF.

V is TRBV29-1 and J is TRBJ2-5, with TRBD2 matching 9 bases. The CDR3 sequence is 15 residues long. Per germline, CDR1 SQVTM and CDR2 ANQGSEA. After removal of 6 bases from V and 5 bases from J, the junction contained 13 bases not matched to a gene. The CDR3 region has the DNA TGCAGCGTCGGGGGCAGCGGGAGGAGGGAGGAGACCCAGTACTTC. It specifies CSVGGSGRREETQYF.

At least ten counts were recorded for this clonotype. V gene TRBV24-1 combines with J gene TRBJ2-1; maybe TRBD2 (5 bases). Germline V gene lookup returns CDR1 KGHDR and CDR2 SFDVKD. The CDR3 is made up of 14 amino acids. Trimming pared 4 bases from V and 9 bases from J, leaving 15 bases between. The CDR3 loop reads CATSDVRTGFEQFF. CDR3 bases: TGTGCCACCAGTGACGTAAGGACTGGTTTTGAGCAGTTCTTC.